The 24 T cell receptor beta chains below come from one sample, sequenced in a study of T cell changes during pregnancy in multiple sclerosis. Method: immunoSEQ multiplex PCR; TCRdb's copy keeps in-frame clones and lacks some. The data hold about 84,000 clones, with about 95% observed a single time. The material was peripheral blood, obtained in the third trimester of pregnancy. These receptors were collected from a female donor with multiple sclerosis, enrolled in a pregnancy study.

This clone was seen once. The gene calls are TRBV10-3 and TRBJ1-3; D remains ambiguous. Trimming left V 8 bases short and J 5 bases short, with 10 bases between. Germline CDR1 is ENHRY and CDR2 is SYGVKD. The CDR3 totals 12 residues. In DNA form, the CDR3 reads TGTGCCATCCGAGGCAACCGAAACACCATATATTTT. Translation gives CAIRGNRNTIYF.

The chain links TRBV11-1 to TRBJ1-2; no clear D. Germline CDR1 reads SGHAT; CDR2 reads FQDESV (reference sequence). The V end lost 2 bases, the J end lost 5 bases, and 12 bases lay between the germline ends. This CDR3 has 14 amino acids. CDR3 sequence: CASSLNSAGYGYTF. The CDR3 coding sequence is TGTGCCAGCAGCTTAAACTCGGCGGGGTATGGCTACACCTTC.

The chain has TRBV5-4 and TRBJ1-1; possibly TRBD1 for D (5 bases). The germline CDR1 and CDR2 sequences are SGHNT and YYREEE (reference sequence). The CDR3 sequence is 13 residues long. V was clipped by 3 bases and J by 2 bases, with 8 bases between them. The CDR3 DNA reads TGTGCCAGCAGCTCAACAGGTAACACTGAAGCTTTCTTT. This sequence encodes CASSSTGNTEAFF.

V usage is TRBV18 and J usage is TRBJ2-7; TRBD1 matches 9 bases. The CDR3 runs 14 residues. Germline CDR1 is KGHSH and CDR2 is LQKENI. Trimming removed 3 bases from V and 4 bases from J; junction bases left unmatched: 4. The CDR3 loop is CASSPGQGTYEQYF. Here the CDR3 DNA reads TGTGCCAGCTCACCGGGACAGGGTACGTACGAGCAGTACTTC.

The chain combines TRBV19 with TRBJ1-5; a weak D match, TRBD1 (5 bases). CDR1 and CDR2 from the germline V gene are LNHDA and SQIVND (reference sequence). The V and J ends lost 3 bases and 7 bases respectively, with 7 bases between them. The CDR3 covers 12 residues. Written as DNA, the CDR3 is TGTGCCAGTAGTATTGACAGACAGCCCCAGCATTTT. Protein product: CASSIDRQPQHF.

CDR3 nucleotide sequence: TGTGCCAGCAGCCCGGCGGGGGAGGGGGTTCAGCCCCAGCATTTT. Protein product: CASSPAGEGVQPQHF. The genes are TRBV27 and TRBJ1-5, with D perhaps matching TRBD1 (6 bases). Germline loops: CDR1 MNHEY, CDR2 SMNVEV (reference sequence). The CDR3 runs 15 residues. Trimming removed 6 bases at V and 6 bases at J, with 18 bases between.

This rearrangement joins TRBV7-8 to TRBJ1-2, with 10 bases identical to TRBD1. Germline lookup yields CDR1 SGHVS and CDR2 FQNEAQ. The CDR3 covers 16 residues. The ends lost 5 bases at V and 4 bases at J; junction bases unmatched: 10. The CDR3 is CASSRMTGGAGYGYTF. The CDR3 nucleotides are TGTGCCAGCAGCCGTATGACAGGGGGCGCGGGCTATGGCTACACCTTC. Supplemented by reference TRBV7-8 and TRBJ1-2, the full variable domain reads GAGVSQSPRYKVAKRGQDVALRCDPISGHVSLFWYQQALGQGPEFLTYFQNEAQLDKSGLPSDRFFAERPEGSVSTLKIQRTQQEDSAVYLCASSRMTGGAGYGYTFGSGTRLTVV.

The CDR3 is CASPDSSSSYNEQFF. Written as DNA, the CDR3 is TGTGCCAGCCCTGATTCGTCGAGCTCCTACAATGAGCAGTTCTTC. This chain joins TRBV6-7 and TRBJ2-1; D is uncertain. TRBV6-7 falls under the ORF class, with uncertain function. The V gene lost 8 bases and the J gene lost 0 bases, with 14 bases spanning the gap. The CDR3 is 15 residues long.

The J gene is TRBJ2-5, the V gene TRBV29-1; 8 nucleotides line up with TRBD2. The CDR3 has 15 residues. Germline assignment: CDR1 SQVTM and CDR2 ANQGSEA. J lost 5 bases, V lost 2 bases, and 10 bases had no gene match. The CDR3 here is CSVESLSGVLETQYF. In DNA, the CDR3 is TGCAGCGTTGAATCCCTTAGCGGGGTTTTGGAGACCCAGTACTTC.

V gene TRBV11-2 combines with J gene TRBJ1-1; TRBD1 matches at 9 bases. Germline V gives CDR1 SGHAT, CDR2 FQNNGV. The CDR3 length is 15 residues. The V segment lost 1 base and the J segment 7 bases; nucleotides outside the gene matches: 7. This CDR3 reads CASSLGVTGGDEAFF. As DNA, the CDR3 is TGTGCCAGCAGCTTAGGGGTGACAGGGGGTGATGAAGCTTTCTTT.

The chain uses TRBV5-4 and TRBJ2-3; possibly TRBD1 for D (5 bases). CDR3 length: 14 residues. Per the germline V gene, CDR1 is SGHNT and CDR2 is YYREEE (reference sequence). Trimming took 0 bases from V and 2 from J, leaving 7 bases between them. CDR3 protein: CASSLGQTTDTQYF. DNA for the CDR3: TGTGCCAGCAGCTTGGGACAGACCACAGATACGCAGTATTTT.

The chain links TRBV6-5 to TRBJ1-1; tentative D call: TRBD1 (5 bases). The CDR3 consists of 14 residues. The germline V gene has CDR1 MNHEY and CDR2 SVGAGI. Deletions cut 2 bases from V and 1 base from J, with 8 bases between. The CDR3 DNA reads TGTGCCAGCAGTTACCTCACAGGGAACACTGAAGCTTTCTTT. It is translated as CASSYLTGNTEAFF.

The chain recombines TRBV4-1 with TRBJ1-2, with TRBD1 identical over 12 bases. This CDR3 is 18 amino acids long. Losses at the gene ends were 1 base for V and 5 bases for J; bases not matched to a gene: 11. The germline V gene has CDR1 MGHRA and CDR2 YSYEKL. The CDR3 coding sequence is TGCGCCAGCAGCCAAGTTCGGGACAGGGGGCTTCGGGGGTATGGCTACACCTTC. Protein: CASSQVRDRGLRGYGYTF.

The rearrangement joins TRBV27 to TRBJ2-3, with D tentatively TRBD2 (5 bases). Trimming pared 4 bases from V and 4 bases from J, leaving 15 bases between. The CDR3 runs to 15 residues. Germline lookup yields CDR1 MNHEY and CDR2 SMNVEV (reference sequence). The CDR3 DNA is TGTGCCAGCAGTTCGGGAATTAGTGATTCAGATACGCAGTATTTT. Its translation is CASSSGISDSDTQYF.

This chain connects TRBV29-1 to TRBJ2-5; unclear D gene. Germline-derived CDR1 and CDR2 are SQVTM and ANQGSEA. There are 12 residues in the CDR3. Between the trimmed V and J ends, which lost 1 base and 3 bases, there was a span of 6 bases. CDR3 in amino acids: CSVEVEEETQYF. In DNA, the CDR3 is TGCAGCGTTGAAGTAGAGGAAGAGACCCAGTACTTC.

This chain uses TRBV18 with TRBJ2-7, with TRBD1 identical over 7 bases. This CDR3 spans 14 amino acids. V shed 8 bases and J 3 bases; nucleotides not matched to a gene: 10. CDR1 and CDR2 from the germline V gene are KGHSH and LQKENI. The CDR3 protein is CASPTWDSFYEQYF. The CDR3, as DNA: TGTGCCAGCCCTACTTGGGACAGTTTCTACGAGCAGTACTTC. Looking up the rest from reference TRBV18 and TRBJ2-7 gives the full variable domain: NAGVMQNPRHLVRRRGQEARLRCSPMKGHSHVYWYRQLPEEGLKFMVYLQKENIIDESGMPKERFSAEFPKEGPSILRIQQVVRGDSAAYFCASPTWDSFYEQYFGPGTRLTVT.

The chain has TRBV30 and TRBJ2-7; no reliable D call. Germline values: CDR1 GTSNPN, CDR2 SVGIG (reference sequence). V lost 0 bases to trimming and J lost 2 bases, with 8 bases between them. This CDR3 has 13 amino acids. CDR3 sequence: CAWSVGLPYEQYF. The CDR3, as DNA: TGTGCCTGGAGTGTTGGGCTTCCCTACGAGCAGTACTTC.

V gene TRBV11-3 combines with J gene TRBJ1-1, with 8 bases matching TRBD1. Trimming at V came to 2 bases and at J to 3 bases, leaving 2 bases not matched to a gene. The germline V gene has CDR1 SGHNT and CDR2 YENEEA. CDR3 size: 14 residues. The CDR3 coding sequence is TGTGCCAGCAGCTTACAGGGACAGGACACTGAAGCTTTCTTT. Its translation is CASSLQGQDTEAFF.

The chain joins TRBV19 to TRBJ1-4; TRBD1 matches 7 bases. V trimming: 5 bases; J trimming: 2 bases; junction bases outside the gene matches: 2. The CDR3 is 14 amino acids. CDR1 and CDR2 (germline): LNHDA, SQIVND (reference sequence). The CDR3 protein is CASSQQGTNEKLFF. The CDR3 DNA reads TGTGCCAGTAGTCAACAGGGGACTAATGAAAAACTGTTTTTT.

The chain carries TRBV6-1 and TRBJ2-7; TRBD1 might be the D (6 bases). V was cut by 4 bases and J by 3 bases, with 13 bases left in between. The length of the CDR3 is 14 residues. The germline CDR1 and CDR2 sequences are MNHNS and SASEGT. The CDR3 DNA follows: TGTGCCAGCAGTGGATTAGCAGGGGTCTACGAGCAGTACTTC. Its translation is CASSGLAGVYEQYF.

The chain recombines TRBV11-2 with TRBJ2-2, with TRBD1 identical over 9 bases. The CDR3 loop spans 14 amino acids. Looked up from germline, CDR1 is SGHAT and CDR2 is FQNNGV. Germline trimming cut 6 bases from V and 10 bases from J; bases unmatched to any gene: 9. The DNA of the CDR3 is TGTGCCAGCAGACCCCGCACAGGGGGCTCGGAGCTGTTTTTT. Protein product: CASRPRTGGSELFF.

V and J are TRBV5-1 and TRBJ2-1; no clear D gene. The germline CDR1 and CDR2 sequences are SGHRS and YFSETQ. CDR3 length equals 16 residues. The V and J ends lost 2 bases and 0 bases respectively, with 12 bases between them. The CDR3 nucleotides read TGCGCCAGCAGCTTAAGACAAACGAGCTCCTACAATGAGCAGTTCTTC. Its translation is CASSLRQTSSYNEQFF.

This clone has only a few counts. The chain recombines TRBV5-6 with TRBJ2-7; D call uncertain. CDR1 is SGHDT, CDR2 YYEEEE, per germline. Trimming removed 6 bases at V and 3 bases at J, with 10 bases between. This CDR3 contains 12 residues. Here the CDR3 reads CASIRDCYEQYF. DNA of the CDR3: TGTGCCAGCATCCGAGACTGCTACGAGCAGTACTTC.

The chain's CDR3 is CASSPTENQPQHF. The CDR3 coding sequence is TGTGCCAGCAGTCCTACAGAGAATCAGCCCCAGCATTTT. This chain uses TRBV7-3 with TRBJ1-5; D uncertain. The germline V and J ends were trimmed by 6 bases and 4 bases, with 10 bases remaining between them. Germline-derived CDR1 and CDR2 are SGHTA and FQGTGA. This CDR3 has 13 amino acids.